The 19 T cell receptor beta chains below come from one sample, sequenced in a study of regulatory T cells in long-lasting Graves disease (dated by TCRdb to the early 2020s). The library was produced with multiplex PCR. The instrument was an Illumina HiSeq 4000. TCR beta libraries were built with iRepertoire HTBI primers and Arm-PCR amplification of CDR3 regions. TCRdb's own reprocessing of the public reads used fastp at Q25 and MiXCR and kept productive beta chains. Rows merge per CDR3 protein into single entries with the most common DNA and genes. This sample comprises about 540,000 distinct CDR3 sequences, approximately 15% of them detected only once. Jointly, the top ten make up more than 8.5% of the sample. Sample time point, as interpreted from the label and publication: newly diagnosed GD, antithyroid drugs for less than 3 months. RNA was extracted from PBMCs in TRIzol for both TCR sequencing and RNA sequencing.

This sample also appeared in a second study, on T cells in Graves' hyperthyroidism and ophthalmopathy.

The input for sequencing was peripheral blood mononuclear cells (PBMCs), taken at new diagnosis, from a patient treated with antithyroid drugs. Receptors were obtained from a young man with Graves disease. Donor details come from another sample of the same person, matched by shared clones.

Many counts were recorded for this clonotype. The chain recombines TRBV11-2 with TRBJ2-7, with D possibly being TRBD1 (5 bases). Trimming pared 1 base from V and 4 bases from J, leaving 11 bases between. The CDR3 consists of 14 residues. Germline V gene data show CDR1 as SGHAT and CDR2 as FQNNGV. This CDR3 is CASSLVQGFYEQYF. In nucleotides, the CDR3 is TGTGCCAGCAGCTTAGTCCAGGGCTTTTACGAGCAGTACTTC.

This clonotype was seen repeatedly, ten times or more. The chain couples TRBV29-1 to TRBJ2-1, with D possibly being TRBD2 (7 bases). Deletions cut 6 bases from V and 0 bases from J, with 12 bases between. CDR3 length equals 14 residues. Looked up from germline, CDR1 is SQVTM and CDR2 is ANQGSEA. Here the CDR3 reads CSVHGGPSYNEQFF. CDR3 nucleotide sequence: TGCAGCGTACACGGGGGGCCCTCCTACAATGAGCAGTTCTTC.

CDR3 amino acids: CASSQDDIGLVYEQYF. CDR3 DNA: TGTGCCAGCAGCCAAGATGACATCGGACTAGTATACGAGCAGTACTTC. This chain links TRBV3-1 with TRBJ2-7; 7 nucleotides match TRBD2. V lost 0 bases to trimming and J lost 4 bases; unmatched junction nucleotides: 9. This CDR3 comprises 16 residues. The germline V gene encodes CDR1 LGHDT and CDR2 YNNKEL (reference sequence).

This clonotype has only a few counts. This chain connects TRBV3-1 to TRBJ2-1; a weak D match, TRBD2 (6 bases). V lost 3 bases and J lost 9, with 12 bases in between. The CDR3 totals 13 residues. Germline V lookup: CDR1 LGHDT, CDR2 YNNKEL (reference sequence). DNA for the CDR3: TGTGCCAGCAGCCATCCTACTAGCAGTGAGCAGTTCTTC. It encodes CASSHPTSSEQFF.

The CDR3 protein is CASSPDMTGSKNTEAFF. CDR3 DNA: TGTGCCAGCTCACCAGATATGACAGGGTCGAAGAACACTGAAGCTTTCTTT. This chain links TRBV18 with TRBJ1-1, with TRBD1 identical over 7 bases. The CDR3 contains 17 residues. The ends lost 2 bases at V and 1 base at J; junction bases unmatched: 10. CDR1 KGHSH and CDR2 LQKENI come from the germline V gene. Full variable domain (rest looked up from reference TRBV18 and TRBJ1-1): NAGVMQNPRHLVRRRGQEARLRCSPMKGHSHVYWYRQLPEEGLKFMVYLQKENIIDESGMPKERFSAEFPKEGPSILRIQQVVRGDSAAYFCASSPDMTGSKNTEAFFGQGTRLTVV.

On this clonotype itself: Just one base apart from a much larger clone, this may be a read error. In this CDR3 the conserved last residue, phenylalanine or tryptophan, is missing, so a read error is likely. This rearrangement joins TRBV27 to TRBJ2-3; the D gene could be TRBD1 or TRBD2 (5 bases each). This CDR3 has 12 residues. CDR1 is MNHEY and CDR2 is SMNVEV in the germline V gene (reference sequence). Trimming removed 5 bases from V and 2 bases from J, with 5 bases in between. The CDR3 DNA sequence: TGTGCCAGCAGTGGGACCACAGATACGCAGTATCTT. Amino acid sequence: CASSGTTDTQYL.

The rearrangement links TRBV25-1 to TRBJ1-4; TRBD1 matches at 9 bases. The germline V gene has CDR1 MGHDK and CDR2 SYGVNS. The CDR3 sequence is 14 residues long. J gave up 8 bases and V 3 bases, and 4 bases lay outside the gene matches. This CDR3 is CASSDRTGVEKLFF. Written as DNA, the CDR3 is TGTGCCAGCAGTGACAGGACAGGGGTAGAAAAACTGTTTTTT.

Comment on this clonotype: This may be a read error, as it is one base from a much larger clone. This sequence joins TRBV7-9 and TRBJ2-4; 10 positions agree with TRBD2. This CDR3 contains 15 residues. Germline assignment: CDR1 SEHNR and CDR2 FQNEAQ (reference sequence). Trimming at V came to 11 bases and at J to 13 bases, leaving 20 bases not matched to a gene. For the CDR3, the DNA is TGTGCCGGTCTAGGCCTAGCGGGAGTTGACAATGAGCAGTACTTC. It is translated as CAGLGLAGVDNEQYF.

This clonotype appeared a few times. V is TRBV5-1 and J is TRBJ2-3; TRBD2 might be the D (6 bases). This CDR3 has 16 residues. Trimming removed 2 bases at V and 1 base at J, with 14 bases between. Germline V gives CDR1 SGHRS, CDR2 YFSETQ. The CDR3 loop reads CASSFATSRRTDTQYF. In DNA, the CDR3 is TGCGCCAGCAGCTTCGCGACTAGTCGGCGCACAGATACGCAGTATTTT. The variable domain in full, with the rest retrieved from reference TRBV5-1 and TRBJ2-3, is KAGVTQTPRYLIKTRGQQVTLSCSPISGHRSVSWYQQTPGQGLQFLFEYFSETQRNKGNFPGRFSGRQFSNSRSEMNVSTLELGDSALYLCASSFATSRRTDTQYFGPGTRLTVL.

This chain links TRBV28 with TRBJ2-3, with TRBD1 matching over 9 bases. CDR3 length equals 16 residues. V shed 5 bases and J 7 bases; nucleotides not matched to a gene: 13. CDR1 and CDR2 (germline): MDHEN, SYDVKM. The CDR3 bases are TGTGCCAGCAGTCCCCGGGACAGGGTTATGGGGAATACGCAGTATTTT. It specifies CASSPRDRVMGNTQYF. Full variable domain (missing parts from reference TRBV28 and TRBJ2-3): DVKVTQSSRYLVKRTGEKVFLECVQDMDHENMFWYRQDPGLGLRLIYFSYDVKMKEKGDIPEGYSVSREKKERFSLILESASTNQTSMYLCASSPRDRVMGNTQYFGPGTRLTVL.

The CDR3 DNA follows: TGTGCCATCCCTAACCGGGACCCGGGGATCATATGCTATGGCTACACCTTC. Protein sequence: CAIPNRDPGIICYGYTF. The chain has TRBV3-1 and TRBJ1-2, with D possibly being TRBD1 (5 bases). The germline V gene has CDR1 LGHDT and CDR2 YNNKEL (reference sequence). There are 17 residues in the CDR3. With 10 bases removed from V and 4 bases from J, the gap between germline ends came to 28 bases.

The CDR3 region is CASTPGQGASGYTF. CDR3 sequence (DNA): TGTGCCAGTACCCCTGGACAGGGGGCGAGTGGCTACACCTTC. The chain uses TRBV19 and TRBJ1-2, with 11 bases lining up with TRBD1. The CDR3 is 14 residues long. The V gene end was trimmed by 7 bases and the J gene end by 7 bases; junction bases not matched to a gene: 8. Germline loops: CDR1 LNHDA, CDR2 SQIVND (reference sequence).

This clonotype came up a few times. The J gene is TRBJ1-4, the V gene TRBV7-9; 8 bases line up with TRBD1. V gave up 1 base and J gave up 8 bases; unmatched junction bases: 12. The CDR3 covers 17 residues. Germline lookup yields CDR1 SEHNR and CDR2 FQNEAQ (reference sequence). The CDR3 nucleotides are TGTGCCAGCAGCTTAGGTCCAGGTGGCAGGGGGCGAGAAAAACTGTTTTTT. Translating it yields CASSLGPGGRGREKLFF.

This clonotype was observed a handful of times. The chain links TRBV5-1 to TRBJ1-2; D gene ambiguous. Per the germline V gene, CDR1 is SGHRS and CDR2 is YFSETQ. V lost 4 bases and J 2 bases, leaving 12 bases between the germline ends. This CDR3 is 14 amino acids long. The CDR3 loop is CASSLTDGNYGYTF. For the CDR3, the DNA is TGCGCCAGCAGCCTGACCGACGGGAACTATGGCTACACCTTC.

This clonotype was detected ten times or more. This chain uses TRBV29-1 with TRBJ2-1, with D possibly being TRBD1 (6 bases). V lost 4 bases, J lost 2 bases, and 15 bases lay in between. Germline CDR1 and CDR2: SQVTM and ANQGSEA. The CDR3 runs 15 residues. The DNA for the CDR3 is TGCAGCGTTGTCGTGGTACAGGGCGCCTACAATGAGCAGTTCTTC. Translating gives CSVVVVQGAYNEQFF.

This clonotype was recorded many times. The chain combines TRBV30 with TRBJ2-7; a weak D match, TRBD1 (5 bases). V gave up 1 base and J gave up 4 bases, with 14 bases separating them. Germline V CDR1 and CDR2: GTSNPN, SVGIG (reference sequence). The CDR3 spans 14 residues. The CDR3: CAWSDWAGLYEQYF. DNA of the CDR3: TGTGCCTGGAGTGACTGGGCAGGGCTATACGAGCAGTACTTC.

On this clonotype itself: A read error may explain this, as a much larger clone is one base away. This rearrangement joins TRBV5-1 to TRBJ2-3; 8 bases are a match to TRBD1. Trimming at V came to 0 bases and at J to 1 base, leaving 10 bases not matched to a gene. CDR1 is SGHRS and CDR2 is YFSETQ in the germline V gene. This CDR3 contains 18 residues. The CDR3 nucleotides read TGCGCCAGCAGCTTGGCCGGCGGGACAGGTCTGGGCACAGATACGCAGTATTTT. Protein: CASSLAGGTGLGTDTQYF.

The table lists this clonotype with many counts. V gene TRBV12-3 or TRBV12-4 combines with J gene TRBJ2-2; D is uncertain. The CDR3 consists of 12 residues. Trimming took 7 bases from V and 6 from J, leaving 9 bases between them. The CDR3 DNA reads as TGTGCCAGCATCTTTCCTTCCGGGGAGCTGTTTTTT. Protein sequence: CASIFPSGELFF.

The rearrangement uses TRBV10-1 and TRBJ2-5; 7 bases fit TRBD1. The trim removed 5 bases at V and 2 bases at J, leaving 8 bases unmatched. Germline V gives CDR1 WNHNN, CDR2 SYGVQD (reference sequence). The CDR3 consists of 15 residues. In nucleotides, the CDR3 is TGCGCCAGCAGTTGGACAGGTGGTGGACAAGAGACCCAGTACTTC. The encoded protein is CASSWTGGGQETQYF.